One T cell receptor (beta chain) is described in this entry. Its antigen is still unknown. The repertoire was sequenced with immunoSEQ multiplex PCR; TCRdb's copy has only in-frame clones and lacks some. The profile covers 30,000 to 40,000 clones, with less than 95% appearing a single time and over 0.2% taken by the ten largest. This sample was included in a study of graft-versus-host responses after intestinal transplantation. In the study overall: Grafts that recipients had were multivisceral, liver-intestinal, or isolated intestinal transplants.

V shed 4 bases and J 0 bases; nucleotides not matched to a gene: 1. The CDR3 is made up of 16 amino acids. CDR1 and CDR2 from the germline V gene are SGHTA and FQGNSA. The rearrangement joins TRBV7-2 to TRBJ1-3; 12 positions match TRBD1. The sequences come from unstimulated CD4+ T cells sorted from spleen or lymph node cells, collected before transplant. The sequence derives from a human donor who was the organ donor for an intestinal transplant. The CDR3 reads CASSWGQGASGNTIYF. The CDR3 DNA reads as TGTGCCAGCAGCTGGGGACAGGGGGCCTCTGGAAACACCATATATTTT.